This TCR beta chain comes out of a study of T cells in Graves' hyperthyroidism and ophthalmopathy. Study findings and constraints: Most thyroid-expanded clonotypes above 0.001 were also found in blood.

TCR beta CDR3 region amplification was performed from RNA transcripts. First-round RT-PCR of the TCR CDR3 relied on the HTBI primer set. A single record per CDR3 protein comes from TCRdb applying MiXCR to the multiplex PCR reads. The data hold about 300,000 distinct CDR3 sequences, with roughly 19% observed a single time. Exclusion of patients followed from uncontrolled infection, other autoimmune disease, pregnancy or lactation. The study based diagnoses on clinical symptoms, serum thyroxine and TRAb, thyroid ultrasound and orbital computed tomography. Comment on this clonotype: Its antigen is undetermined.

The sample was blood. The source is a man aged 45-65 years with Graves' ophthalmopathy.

CDR3 sequence: CASSVAPRREGTEQFF. The CDR3 nucleotides read TGTGCCAGCAGCGTAGCGCCTCGGCGGGAGGGGACTGAGCAGTTCTTC. The chain carries TRBV9 and TRBJ2-1; 9 bases align to TRBD2. CDR1 and CDR2 from the germline V gene are SGDLS and YYNGEE. Trimming cost V 0 bases and J 9 bases; bases outside gene matches: 10. CDR3 length: 16 residues.